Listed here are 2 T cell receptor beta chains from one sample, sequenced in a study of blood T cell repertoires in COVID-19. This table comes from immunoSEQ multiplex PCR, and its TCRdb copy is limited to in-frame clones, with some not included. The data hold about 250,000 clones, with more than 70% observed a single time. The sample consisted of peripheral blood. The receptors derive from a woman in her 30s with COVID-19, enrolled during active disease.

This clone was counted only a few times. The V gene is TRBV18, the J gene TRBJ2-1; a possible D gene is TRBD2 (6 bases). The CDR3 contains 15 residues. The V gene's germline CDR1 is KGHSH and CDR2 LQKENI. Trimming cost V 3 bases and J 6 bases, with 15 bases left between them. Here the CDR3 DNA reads TGTGCCAGCTCACCCTGGGAGGAACTCAGCAATGAGCAGTTCTTC. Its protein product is CASSPWEELSNEQFF.

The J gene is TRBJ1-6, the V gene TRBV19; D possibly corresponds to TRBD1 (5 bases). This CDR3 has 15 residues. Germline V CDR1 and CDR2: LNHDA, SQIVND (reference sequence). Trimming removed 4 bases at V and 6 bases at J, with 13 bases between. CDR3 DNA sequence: TGTGCCAGTAGTACTCGACAGTCTCCTAATTCACCCCTCCACTTT. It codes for CASSTRQSPNSPLHF.